These 30 T cell receptor beta chains share one sample of origin, sequenced in a study of spatial heterogeneity in lung cancer. Study-wide findings and caveats: Expanded intratumoral alpha and beta TCR counts tracked tumor mutation counts.

Time point reported: sample taken at primary tumor resection. Each CDR3 protein is one row after TCRdb ran MiXCR on the 5' RACE reads. The sample includes approximately 7,000 distinct CDR3 sequences, approximately 20% of them seen just once. These receptors lack a known antigen. The sample here was lung tumor tissue, taken at surgery. The receptors shown here come from a female donor with early-stage non-small cell lung cancer.

CDR3 sequence (DNA): TGTGCCAGTAGTATCCCAGCAATGGTGGATCAGCCCCAGCATTTT. Amino acid sequence: CASSIPAMVDQPQHF. This chain uses TRBV19 with TRBJ1-5; D gene ambiguous. The V end was cut by 3 bases, the J end by 5 bases, with 14 bases between. There are 15 residues in the CDR3. The germline gives CDR1 LNHDA, CDR2 SQIVND (reference sequence).

In DNA, the CDR3 is TGTGCCAGCACCTTTGGGGGGCCCAACGAGCAGTACTTC. Translated: CASTFGGPNEQYF. The chain uses TRBV7-9 and TRBJ2-7; D may be TRBD1 or TRBD2 (6 bases each). The germline V gene encodes CDR1 SEHNR and CDR2 FQNEAQ (reference sequence). The CDR3 runs 13 residues. V lost 7 bases and J 5 bases, leaving 15 bases between the germline ends.

This chain connects TRBV19 to TRBJ1-5; 7 bases align to TRBD1. CDR1 and CDR2 from the germline V gene are LNHDA and SQIVND (reference sequence). The CDR3 sequence is 15 residues long. Trimming removed 4 bases from V and 5 bases from J; junction bases left unmatched: 8. CDR3 in amino acids: CASSTTGSPHQPQHF. The DNA for the CDR3 is TGTGCCAGTAGTACGACAGGGAGCCCCCATCAGCCCCAGCATTTT.

This rearrangement joins TRBV14 to TRBJ2-2, with 9 bases that match TRBD1. The CDR3 has 16 residues. The germline V gene encodes CDR1 SGHDN and CDR2 FVKESK. Trimming at V came to 5 bases and at J to 4 bases, leaving 8 bases not matched to a gene. The CDR3 is CASSVRGQGGTGELFF. CDR3 nucleotide sequence: TGTGCCAGCAGCGTAAGGGGACAGGGCGGCACCGGGGAGCTGTTTTTT.

Relative to its sample, this clonotype is medium-sized. The chain uses TRBV9 and TRBJ2-3; 8 nucleotides line up with TRBD2. Unmatched junction bases numbered 6, after V lost 2 bases and J lost 4 bases. The germline gives CDR1 SGDLS, CDR2 YYNGEE. The CDR3 spans 15 residues. The CDR3, as DNA: TGTGCCAGCAGCGTGGAGCGGGGGATTGCAGATACGCAGTATTTT. Translated, it gives CASSVERGIADTQYF.

This clonotype has just one count. This chain joins TRBV11-3 and TRBJ2-1; no firm D call. V was clipped by 6 bases and J by 7 bases, with 10 bases between them. This CDR3 has 12 residues. The germline V gene encodes CDR1 SGHNT and CDR2 YENEEA. CDR3 protein: CASRLGRNEQFF. DNA of the CDR3: TGTGCCAGCAGGTTGGGCAGAAATGAGCAGTTCTTC.

This clonotype was counted only a few times. The genes are TRBV29-1 and TRBJ1-2, with TRBD1 matching over 11 bases. Germline CDR1 reads SQVTM; CDR2 reads ANQGSEA. This CDR3 comprises 14 residues. The V and J ends lost 6 bases and 7 bases, in that order; junction bases with no gene match: 10. The CDR3 sequence: CSVKPGTGGSGYTF. CDR3 in DNA: TGCAGCGTCAAACCCGGGACAGGGGGATCTGGCTACACCTTC.

The sample holds a few counts of this clonotype. V and J are TRBV12-3 or TRBV12-4 and TRBJ2-7, with TRBD1 as a possible D gene (6 bases). V lost 5 bases and J 7 bases, leaving 12 bases between the germline ends. This CDR3 comprises 12 residues. Here the CDR3 DNA reads TGTGCCAGCAGTGGCAACAGGGAAGAGCAGTACTTC. This gives the protein CASSGNREEQYF.

This chain links TRBV7-7 with TRBJ2-1, with TRBD1 matching 7 bases. The CDR3 loop spans 15 amino acids. Trimming at V came to 4 bases and at J to 5 bases, leaving 8 bases not matched to a gene. CDR1 is SSHAT and CDR2 is FNYEAQ in the germline V gene (reference sequence). CDR3 in DNA: TGTGCCAGCAGCTACGGGACAGTACCCCACAATGAGCAGTTCTTC. Translating gives CASSYGTVPHNEQFF. The full variable domain, with the rest looked up from reference TRBV7-7 and TRBJ2-1, is GAGVSQSPRYKVTKRGQDVTLRCDPISSHATLYWYQQALGQGPEFLTYFNYEAQPDKSGLPSDRFSAERPEGSISTLTIQRTEQRDSAMYRCASSYGTVPHNEQFFGPGTRLTVL.

By sample fraction, this clonotype is large. The chain uses TRBV28 and TRBJ2-3; 11 nucleotides line up with TRBD1. This CDR3 is 14 amino acids long. V gave up 8 bases and J gave up 4 bases; unmatched junction bases: 5. The germline V gene has CDR1 MDHEN and CDR2 SYDVKM. CDR3 sequence: CASGGTGGSDTQYF. The DNA of the CDR3 is TGTGCCAGCGGGGGGACAGGGGGTTCAGATACGCAGTATTTT. The whole variable domain, remainder taken from reference TRBV28 and TRBJ2-3, is DVKVTQSSRYLVKRTGEKVFLECVQDMDHENMFWYRQDPGLGLRLIYFSYDVKMKEKGDIPEGYSVSREKKERFSLILESASTNQTSMYLCASGGTGGSDTQYFGPGTRLTVL.

This clonotype is medium-sized within its sample. This chain links TRBV12-3 or TRBV12-4 with TRBJ2-7, with D tentatively TRBD2 (5 bases). The ends were cut back, 5 bases at V and 7 bases at J, with 18 bases in the middle. CDR3 length equals 14 residues. CDR3 sequence reads: CASSLLARGSEQYF. CDR3 coding DNA: TGTGCCAGCAGTCTACTCGCCCGGGGTAGTGAGCAGTACTTC.

V gene TRBV7-2 combines with J gene TRBJ2-7, with 7 bases identical to TRBD1. Germline V gene data show CDR1 as SGHTA and CDR2 as FQGNSA. CDR3 length equals 15 residues. J lost 0 bases, V lost 1 base, and 3 bases had no gene match. Written as DNA, the CDR3 is TGTGCCAGCAGCTTAGTAGGACAGGACTCCTACGAGCAGTACTTC. It specifies CASSLVGQDSYEQYF.

This chain uses TRBV5-4 with TRBJ1-2; tentatively, D is TRBD1 (6 bases). The CDR3 totals 16 residues. Germline CDR1 reads SGHNT; CDR2 reads YYREEE (reference sequence). V was cut by 4 bases and J by 3 bases, with 19 bases left in between. CDR3 residues: CASSPDFRGAYYGYTF. DNA for the CDR3: TGTGCCAGCAGCCCGGATTTCAGGGGCGCTTACTATGGCTACACCTTC.

The rearrangement joins TRBV20-1 to TRBJ1-2; D call uncertain. The CDR3 is 13 residues long. Germline V gene lookup returns CDR1 DFQATT and CDR2 SNEGSKA (reference sequence). V was pared by 6 bases and J by 5 bases, with 16 bases between. The CDR3 nucleotides are TGCAGTGCCCTTGGGAGGGTGAGGTATGGCTACACCTTC. The encoded protein is CSALGRVRYGYTF.

This clonotype was observed a handful of times. The chain carries TRBV2 and TRBJ2-1; D gene uncertain. The V end was cut by 3 bases, the J end by 0 bases, with 12 bases between. Germline lookup yields CDR1 SNHLY and CDR2 FYNNEI. CDR3 length: 16 amino acids. The CDR3: CASSDPTRSSYNEQFF. CDR3 in DNA: TGTGCCAGCAGTGACCCGACCCGGAGCTCCTACAATGAGCAGTTCTTC.

This clonotype is categorized as medium-sized (0.01 to 0.1%). The chain is built from TRBV19 and TRBJ2-6; D remains ambiguous. Trimming took 4 bases from V and 4 from J, leaving 8 bases between them. Germline CDR1 is LNHDA and CDR2 is SQIVND (reference sequence). The CDR3 extends over 14 amino acids. The CDR3 coding sequence is TGTGCCAGTAGTAGGCTCCGGGGGGCCAACGTCCTGACTTTC. This translates into CASSRLRGANVLTF.

The gene calls are TRBV28 and TRBJ1-3; D is ambiguous. CDR1 is MDHEN and CDR2 is SYDVKM in the germline V gene. This CDR3 spans 12 amino acids. Trimming pared 8 bases from V and 1 base from J, leaving 6 bases between. CDR3 protein: CASLGSGNTIYF. In nucleotides, the CDR3 is TGTGCCAGCTTGGGATCTGGAAACACCATATATTTT.

This chain connects TRBV6-5 to TRBJ1-3, with D maybe TRBD1 (6 bases). The CDR3 length is 16 residues. CDR1 and CDR2 (germline): MNHEY, SVGAGI. V lost 6 bases and J lost 2, with 17 bases in between. This CDR3 is CASSRAPQGPGNTIYF. CDR3 in DNA: TGTGCCAGCAGCCGCGCCCCACAGGGACCTGGAAACACCATATATTTT.

The rearrangement links TRBV20-1 to TRBJ1-2; possibly TRBD1 for D (6 bases). Between the trimmed V and J ends, which lost 3 bases and 4 bases, there was a span of 9 bases. Germline lookup yields CDR1 DFQATT and CDR2 SNEGSKA (reference sequence). CDR3 length equals 12 residues. This CDR3 is CSASGQIYGYTF. The CDR3 coding sequence is TGCAGTGCTAGTGGACAGATCTATGGCTACACCTTC.

The chain couples TRBV11-2 to TRBJ1-1; maybe TRBD1 (6 bases). In germline, CDR1 is SGHAT, CDR2 FQNNGV. The CDR3 runs to 13 residues. Trimming left V 3 bases short and J 4 bases short, with 9 bases between. The CDR3, as DNA: TGTGCCAGCAGCTTGGACAGATCCACTGAAGCTTTCTTT. Protein: CASSLDRSTEAFF.

The rearrangement links TRBV6-5 to TRBJ1-4; TRBD1 might be the D (5 bases). V gave up 6 bases and J gave up 8 bases, with 19 bases separating them. Germline V gene sequence: CDR1 MNHEY, CDR2 SVGAGI. There are 15 residues in the CDR3. This CDR3 is CASSPAGRDEEKLFF. DNA of the CDR3: TGTGCCAGCAGCCCGGCGGGCAGGGATGAGGAAAAACTGTTTTTT.

The CDR3 here is CAALGQRNTEAFF. The CDR3 DNA reads as TGTGCCGCGTTGGGACAGAGGAACACTGAAGCTTTCTTT. The genes are TRBV28 and TRBJ1-1, with 7 nucleotides matching TRBD1. Unmatched junction bases numbered 7, after V lost 11 bases and J lost 1 base. The CDR3 loop spans 13 amino acids. Germline V lookup: CDR1 MDHEN, CDR2 SYDVKM.

By frequency in the sample, this clonotype is medium-sized. V gene TRBV4-2 combines with J gene TRBJ2-1, with 8 bases matching TRBD2. The CDR3 spans 16 residues. V gave up 1 base and J gave up 3 bases; unmatched junction bases: 5. Germline CDR1 is LGHNA and CDR2 is YNFKEQ. CDR3 sequence reads: CASSQASAGDYNEQFF. The DNA of the CDR3 is TGTGCCAGCAGCCAAGCTTCAGCGGGGGACTACAATGAGCAGTTCTTC.

This chain links TRBV7-3 with TRBJ2-2, with D uncertain. V was trimmed by 6 bases and J by 0 bases, leaving 8 bases between them. This CDR3 spans 14 amino acids. Germline lookup yields CDR1 SGHTA and CDR2 FQGTGA. Written as DNA, the CDR3 is TGTGCCAGCAGTCTTGACTCGAACACCGGGGAGCTGTTTTTT. Its translation is CASSLDSNTGELFF.

The chain uses TRBV9 and TRBJ1-4, with D maybe TRBD1 (6 bases). Germline V gene sequence: CDR1 SGDLS, CDR2 YYNGEE. Trimming shortened V by 0 bases and J by 8 bases, and 11 bases separated the two germline ends. The CDR3 consists of 14 residues. In nucleotides, the CDR3 is TGTGCCAGCAGCGTAGCACAGGGAACGGAAAAACTGTTTTTT. Its translation: CASSVAQGTEKLFF.

By sample fraction, this clonotype is medium-sized. The V call is TRBV30, the J call TRBJ1-5; D unclear. In germline, CDR1 is GTSNPN, CDR2 SVGIG (reference sequence). Deletions cut 1 base from V and 5 bases from J, with 9 bases between. The CDR3 contains 13 residues. The CDR3 DNA is TGTGCCTGGAGTGCGGCGAAGGATCAGCCCCAGCATTTT. Its translation: CAWSAAKDQPQHF.

This clonotype is termed medium-sized. The V and J genes are TRBV28 and TRBJ2-7; 8 bases are shared with TRBD2. Per the germline V gene, CDR1 is MDHEN and CDR2 is SYDVKM. CDR3 length: 13 amino acids. With V trimmed by 4 bases and J by 7 bases, 6 bases remained unmatched. The CDR3: CASSWVLAGEQYF. The CDR3, as DNA: TGTGCCAGCAGTTGGGTCCTAGCGGGTGAGCAGTACTTC.

This chain joins TRBV7-3 and TRBJ2-2; D is unresolved. The CDR3 runs 13 residues. Germline CDR1 is SGHTA and CDR2 is FQGTGA. The V and J ends lost 5 bases and 5 bases respectively, with 9 bases between them. In nucleotides, the CDR3 is TGTGCCAGCAGCCCTTTCGAGACCGGGGAGCTGTTTTTT. As protein: CASSPFETGELFF.

The genes are TRBV4-1 and TRBJ1-2; D gene unclear. The germline V gene encodes CDR1 MGHRA and CDR2 YSYEKL. V was clipped by 4 bases and J by 1 base, with 7 bases between them. This CDR3 has 13 residues. The CDR3 loop is CASSPGVNYGYTF. The CDR3 DNA reads as TGCGCCAGCAGCCCCGGGGTTAACTATGGCTACACCTTC.

The J gene is TRBJ2-1, the V gene TRBV6-2 or TRBV6-3; 7 nucleotides agree with TRBD2. The CDR3 loop spans 12 amino acids. Germline trimming cut 4 bases from V and 10 bases from J; bases unmatched to any gene: 4. The germline V gene encodes CDR1 MNHEY and CDR2 SVGEGT. The CDR3 loop is CASSSDSGEQFF. The CDR3, as DNA: TGTGCCAGCAGTTCTGATAGCGGGGAGCAGTTCTTC.